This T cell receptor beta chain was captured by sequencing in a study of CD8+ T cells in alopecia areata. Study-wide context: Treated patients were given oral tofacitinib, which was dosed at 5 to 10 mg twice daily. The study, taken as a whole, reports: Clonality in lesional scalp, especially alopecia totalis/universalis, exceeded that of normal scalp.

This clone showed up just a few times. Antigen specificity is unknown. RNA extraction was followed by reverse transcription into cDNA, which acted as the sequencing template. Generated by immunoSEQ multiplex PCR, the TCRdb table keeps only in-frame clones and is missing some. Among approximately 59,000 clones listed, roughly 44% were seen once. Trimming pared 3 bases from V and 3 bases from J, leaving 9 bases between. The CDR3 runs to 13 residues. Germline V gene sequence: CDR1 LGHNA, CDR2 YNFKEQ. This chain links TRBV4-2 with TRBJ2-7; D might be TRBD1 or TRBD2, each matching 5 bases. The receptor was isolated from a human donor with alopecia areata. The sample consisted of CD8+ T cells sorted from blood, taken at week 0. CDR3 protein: CASSHGTDYEQYF. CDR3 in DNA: TGTGCCAGCAGCCACGGGACGGACTACGAGCAGTACTTC.